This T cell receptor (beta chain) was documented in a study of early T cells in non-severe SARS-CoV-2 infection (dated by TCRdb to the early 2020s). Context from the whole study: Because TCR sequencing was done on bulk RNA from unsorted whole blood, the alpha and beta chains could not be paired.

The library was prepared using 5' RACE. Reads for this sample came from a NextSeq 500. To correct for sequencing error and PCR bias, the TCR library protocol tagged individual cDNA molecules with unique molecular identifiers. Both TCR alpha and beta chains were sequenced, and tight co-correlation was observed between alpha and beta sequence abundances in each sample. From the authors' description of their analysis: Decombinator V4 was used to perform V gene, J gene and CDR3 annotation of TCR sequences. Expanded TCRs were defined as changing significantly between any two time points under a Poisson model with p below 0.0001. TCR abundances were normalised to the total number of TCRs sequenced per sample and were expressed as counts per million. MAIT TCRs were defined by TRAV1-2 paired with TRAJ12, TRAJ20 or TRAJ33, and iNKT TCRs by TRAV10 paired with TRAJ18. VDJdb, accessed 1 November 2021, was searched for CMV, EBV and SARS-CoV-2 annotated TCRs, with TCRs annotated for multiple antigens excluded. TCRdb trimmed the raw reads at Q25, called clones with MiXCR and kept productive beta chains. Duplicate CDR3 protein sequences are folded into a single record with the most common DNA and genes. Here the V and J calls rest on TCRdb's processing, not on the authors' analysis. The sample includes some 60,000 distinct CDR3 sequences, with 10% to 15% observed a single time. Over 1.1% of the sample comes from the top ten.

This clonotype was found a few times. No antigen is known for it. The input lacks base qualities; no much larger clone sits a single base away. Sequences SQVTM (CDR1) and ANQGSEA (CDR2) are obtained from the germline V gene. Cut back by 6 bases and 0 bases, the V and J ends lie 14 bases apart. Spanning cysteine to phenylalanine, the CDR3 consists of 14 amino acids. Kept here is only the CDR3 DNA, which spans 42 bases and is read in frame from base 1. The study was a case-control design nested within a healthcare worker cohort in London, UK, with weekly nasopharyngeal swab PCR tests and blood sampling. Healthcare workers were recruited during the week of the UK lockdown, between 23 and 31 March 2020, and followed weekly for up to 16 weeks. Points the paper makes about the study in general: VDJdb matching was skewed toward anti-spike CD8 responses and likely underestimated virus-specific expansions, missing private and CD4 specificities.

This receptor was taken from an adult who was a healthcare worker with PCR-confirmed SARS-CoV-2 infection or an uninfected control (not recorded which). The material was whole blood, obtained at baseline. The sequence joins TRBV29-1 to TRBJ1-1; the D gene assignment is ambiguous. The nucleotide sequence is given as TGCAGCGTCTACAGTTTATCCATGAACACTGAAGCTTTCTTT. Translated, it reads CSVYSLSMNTEAFF.